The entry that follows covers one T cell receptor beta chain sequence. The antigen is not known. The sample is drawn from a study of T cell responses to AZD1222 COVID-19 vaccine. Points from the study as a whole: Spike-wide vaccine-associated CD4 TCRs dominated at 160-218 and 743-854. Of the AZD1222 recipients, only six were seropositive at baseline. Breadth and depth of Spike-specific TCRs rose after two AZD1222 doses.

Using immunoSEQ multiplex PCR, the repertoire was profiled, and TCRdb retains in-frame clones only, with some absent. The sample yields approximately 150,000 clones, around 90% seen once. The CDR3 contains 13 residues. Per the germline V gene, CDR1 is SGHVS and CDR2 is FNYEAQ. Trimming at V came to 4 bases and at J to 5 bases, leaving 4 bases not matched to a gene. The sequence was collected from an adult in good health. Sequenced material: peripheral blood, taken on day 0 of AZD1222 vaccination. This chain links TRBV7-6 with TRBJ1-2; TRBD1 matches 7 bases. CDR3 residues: CASSYGTAYGYTF. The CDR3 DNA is TGTGCCAGCAGCTACGGGACAGCATATGGCTACACCTTC.